These 11 T cell receptor beta chains were all obtained from the same sample, sequenced in a study of blood T cell repertoires in COVID-19. Using immunoSEQ multiplex PCR, the repertoire was profiled, and TCRdb retains in-frame clones only, with some absent. The table shows 350,000 to 400,000 clones, with roughly 92% occurring only once. The source material was PBMCs or T cells enriched from blood (not recorded which). These receptors were collected from a woman aged 40 to 50 who had been exposed to COVID-19.

The CDR3: CASSLARTRLSAETQYF. In DNA form, the CDR3 reads TGTGCCAGCAGCTTAGCCAGAACTCGACTTTCTGCGGAGACCCAGTACTTC. The chain uses TRBV11-1 and TRBJ2-5; D unclear. Germline loops: CDR1 SGHAT, CDR2 FQDESV (reference sequence). The CDR3 covers 17 residues. V lost 0 bases and J lost 5, with 19 bases in between.

Remarks on this clone: Other DNA sequences of this sample code for an identical CDR3. The CDR3 nucleotides read TGTGCCAGCAGTCAAATTTCTACAGGAACTGAAGCTTTCTTT. Protein sequence: CASSQISTGTEAFF. The chain uses TRBV28 and TRBJ1-1; D perhaps matches TRBD1 (5 bases). The length of the CDR3 is 14 residues. V was clipped by 5 bases and J by 5 bases, with 15 bases between them. Germline CDR1 MDHEN, CDR2 SYDVKM.

This chain links TRBV7-2 with TRBJ2-7; 10 positions agree with TRBD2. Germline V lookup: CDR1 SGHTA, CDR2 FQGNSA. Trimming at V came to 1 base and at J to 3 bases, leaving 9 bases not matched to a gene. The CDR3 contains 17 residues. The CDR3 DNA follows: TGTGCCAGCAGCTTAGAACGGCTAGCGGGAGAGGGCTACGAGCAGTACTTC. Translating it yields CASSLERLAGEGYEQYF.

The chain employs TRBV12-5 and TRBJ2-1; D might be TRBD2 (6 bases). The CDR3 has 16 amino acids. Germline V lookup: CDR1 LGHNT, CDR2 FRNRAP. V was pared by 3 bases and J by 2 bases, with 14 bases between. The CDR3 reads CASGFPTSSAYNEQFF. The CDR3 coding sequence is TGTGCTAGTGGTTTCCCTACTAGCTCCGCCTACAATGAGCAGTTCTTC. Full variable domain (remainder filled in from reference TRBV12-5 and TRBJ2-1): DARVTQTPRHKVTEMGQEVTMRCQPILGHNTVFWYRQTMMQGLELLAYFRNRAPLDDSGMPKDRFSAEMPDATLATLKIQPSEPRDSAVYFCASGFPTSSAYNEQFFGPGTRLTVL.

The chain links TRBV19 to TRBJ2-2; 11 bases agree with TRBD2. The J segment lost 4 bases and the V segment lost 4 bases, leaving 5 bases of the junction unmatched. The CDR3 contains 16 residues. CDR1 LNHDA and CDR2 SQIVND come from the germline V gene (reference sequence). CDR3 nucleotide sequence: TGTGCCAGTAGTACGACCGGGACTAGCGGCACCGGGGAGCTGTTTTTT. Translation gives CASSTTGTSGTGELFF.

This chain joins TRBV9 and TRBJ2-6; D possibly corresponds to TRBD1 (6 bases). Germline V gene data show CDR1 as SGDLS and CDR2 as YYNGEE. The CDR3 has 15 residues. Trimming shortened V by 4 bases and J by 2 bases, and 10 bases separated the two germline ends. The CDR3 loop reads CASSPTGTGANVLTF. The DNA for the CDR3 is TGTGCCAGCAGCCCTACAGGGACTGGGGCCAACGTCCTGACTTTC.

The V and J genes are TRBV5-1 and TRBJ1-4; TRBD1 is a possible D gene (5 bases). Germline V gene sequence: CDR1 SGHRS, CDR2 YFSETQ. The V end was cut by 4 bases, the J end by 5 bases, with 24 bases between. This CDR3 has 18 residues. This CDR3 is CASSPVQVAALGNEKLFF. DNA of the CDR3: TGCGCCAGCAGCCCAGTACAGGTGGCGGCGTTGGGGAATGAAAAACTGTTTTTT.

This rearrangement joins TRBV4-1 to TRBJ1-5; D unresolved. Trimming pared 4 bases from V and 1 base from J, leaving 11 bases between. Germline V gene lookup returns CDR1 MGHRA and CDR2 YSYEKL. The length of the CDR3 is 15 residues. The CDR3: CASSRGRLSNQPQHF. CDR3 sequence (DNA): TGCGCCAGCAGCCGTGGCAGGCTGAGCAATCAGCCCCAGCATTTT.

The CDR3 DNA is TGTGCCAGCAGGGGACGAGAGGCCGGGGGGGAGCCCCAGCATTTT. Translated, it gives CASRGREAGGEPQHF. The chain combines TRBV2 with TRBJ1-5; D perhaps matches TRBD1 (5 bases). This CDR3 region has 15 residues. V gave up 6 bases and J gave up 8 bases, with 20 bases separating them. Looked up from germline, CDR1 is SNHLY and CDR2 is FYNNEI. The variable domain in full, with the rest retrieved from reference TRBV2 and TRBJ1-5, is EPEVTQTPSHQVTQMGQEVILRCVPISNHLYFYWYRQILGQKVEFLVSFYNNEISEKSEIFDDQFSVERPDGSNFTLKIRSTKLEDSAMYFCASRGREAGGEPQHFGDGTRLSIL.

V usage is TRBV5-1 and J usage is TRBJ1-5, with a tentative D call TRBD1 (5 bases). V was trimmed by 0 bases and J by 0 bases, leaving 7 bases between them. The germline gives CDR1 SGHRS, CDR2 YFSETQ. This CDR3 comprises 15 residues. DNA for the CDR3: TGCGCCAGCAGCTTGGACCAGGGTAGCAATCAGCCCCAGCATTTT. Encoded protein: CASSLDQGSNQPQHF.

V gene TRBV19 combines with J gene TRBJ1-1; D is possibly TRBD1 (5 bases). Germline values: CDR1 LNHDA, CDR2 SQIVND (reference sequence). The CDR3 spans 14 residues. The V and J ends lost 5 bases and 3 bases respectively, with 13 bases between them. CDR3 DNA: TGTGCCAGTAGTTACAGGATCTGGGACACTGAAGCTTTCTTT. It encodes CASSYRIWDTEAFF.